The 10 T cell receptor beta chains in this list originate from one sample, sequenced in a study of blood T cell repertoires in COVID-19. TCRdb keeps only in-frame clones here, not all; method: immunoSEQ multiplex PCR. The data hold roughly 260,000 clones, with 91% observed a single time. What was sequenced was peripheral blood. These receptors were taken from a person between 18 and 30 years old with COVID-19, enrolled during active disease.

This chain links TRBV5-4 with TRBJ2-2, with a possible D match to TRBD1 (6 bases). Between the trimmed V and J ends, which lost 4 bases and 5 bases, there was a span of 18 bases. The CDR3 is made up of 16 amino acids. The V gene's germline CDR1 is SGHNT and CDR2 YYREEE (reference sequence). The CDR3 sequence is CASSTRQVGGTGELFF. The CDR3 nucleotides read TGTGCCAGCAGCACGCGACAGGTTGGCGGGACCGGGGAGCTGTTTTTT.

This clone was found a few times. The V gene is TRBV29-1, the J gene TRBJ1-1; D might be TRBD1 (5 bases). The CDR3 spans 14 residues. Germline CDR1 and CDR2: SQVTM and ANQGSEA. The ends were cut back, 4 bases at V and 4 bases at J, with 16 bases in the middle. As DNA, the CDR3 is TGCAGCGTTGTCCCCCCCGGGGGAGGCACTGAAGCTTTCTTT. Its translation is CSVVPPGGGTEAFF.

This chain links TRBV5-1 with TRBJ1-2, with 9 bases fitting TRBD1. CDR3 length: 15 residues. From germline, CDR1 is SGHRS and CDR2 YFSETQ. V dropped 4 bases and J dropped 3; count of bases not matched to a gene: 7. Here the CDR3 DNA reads TGCGCCAGCAGCATCTACAGGGGGCCGGACTATGGCTACACCTTC. Translation: CASSIYRGPDYGYTF.

The chain has TRBV27 and TRBJ1-6; tentative D call: TRBD1 (5 bases). Germline V gene sequence: CDR1 MNHEY, CDR2 SMNVEV (reference sequence). The CDR3 runs 14 residues. V was trimmed by 6 bases and J by 5 bases, leaving 11 bases between them. The CDR3 loop is CASRYRLNNSPLHF. The CDR3 nucleotides are TGTGCCAGCAGATACAGGTTGAATAATTCACCCCTCCACTTT.

The V call is TRBV5-6, the J call TRBJ2-3, with 7 bases fitting TRBD2. V dropped 4 bases and J dropped 0; count of bases not matched to a gene: 8. The CDR3 is made up of 16 amino acids. Germline CDR1 and CDR2: SGHDT and YYEEEE. The CDR3 is CASSPRGGSSTDTQYF. The CDR3 coding sequence is TGTGCCAGCAGCCCGCGAGGCGGGAGTAGCACAGATACGCAGTATTTT.

V gene TRBV30 combines with J gene TRBJ1-3, with D possibly TRBD1 on 6 matching bases. Germline assignment: CDR1 GTSNPN and CDR2 SVGIG (reference sequence). V dropped 3 bases and J dropped 1 base, with 19 bases sitting between them. The CDR3 has 17 amino acids. The chain's CDR3 is CAWSPRGASPSGNTIYF. In nucleotides, the CDR3 is TGTGCCTGGAGCCCACGGGGGGCCTCTCCTTCTGGAAACACCATATATTTT.

CDR3 DNA sequence: TGTGCCAGCAGCCAAGATCGTTGGCGGGACTCAGATACGCAGTATTTT. This codes for CASSQDRWRDSDTQYF. The chain employs TRBV3-1 (or the pseudogene TRBV3-2) and TRBJ2-3, with a possible D match to TRBD2 (6 bases). Trimming took off 0 bases at V and 4 bases at J, with 14 bases between the two ends. This CDR3 is built from 16 residues. Germline V lookup: CDR1 LGHDT, CDR2 YNNKEL (reference sequence).

This chain joins TRBV12-2 and TRBJ2-5; TRBD1, the table's D call, was not compared with the DNA. TRBV12-2 constitutes a pseudogene. The CDR3 is 15 amino acids. The CDR3 DNA reads as TGTGCAAGTCGCTTGCACCGGGACAGCCAAGAGACCCAGTACTTC. This gives the protein CASRLHRDSQETQYF.

The chain is built from TRBV6-1 and TRBJ2-1, with TRBD2 identical over 11 bases. Trimming cost V 2 bases and J 5 bases; bases outside gene matches: 2. Germline V gene sequence: CDR1 MNHNS, CDR2 SASEGT. The CDR3 covers 15 residues. The DNA of the CDR3 is TGTGCCAGCAGTGAACTAGCGGGAGGCAACAATGAGCAGTTCTTC. Residues: CASSELAGGNNEQFF.

The chain carries TRBV24-1 and TRBJ1-5; 10 bases are a match to TRBD1. V shed 4 bases, J shed 6 bases, and the junction held 8 bases outside the gene matches. The CDR3 is made up of 16 amino acids. Germline V lookup: CDR1 KGHDR, CDR2 SFDVKD. The CDR3 loop is CATSEARQGAGQPQHF. For the CDR3, the DNA is TGTGCCACCAGTGAAGCTCGACAGGGGGCTGGTCAGCCCCAGCATTTT.